Presented here are 13 T cell receptor beta chains from one specimen sequenced in a study of human T cells and chemical hapten exposure. Regarding time point: patch test 2, 6 weeks after DPC sensitization. Noted treatment: therapeutic diphenylcyclopropenone sensitization with weekly scalp DPC. TCRdb analysed the RACE reads with MiXCR anew, one entry per CDR3 protein. Of approximately 90,000 distinct CDR3 sequences listed, approximately 10% were seen once; the top ten hold under 2.5%. The sample in question was whole blood, obtained in connection with sensitization to the hapten diphenylcyclopropenone (DPC). These receptors were taken from a man in his forties with alopecia areata. Some clones in this sample may be carry-over from other donors' samples.

The chain is built from TRBV28 and TRBJ2-1, with unresolved D. The CDR3 has 11 amino acids. Germline-derived CDR1 and CDR2 are MDHEN and SYDVKM. V lost 4 bases and J lost 9, with 7 bases in between. The CDR3 here is CASSSVFEQFF. For the CDR3, the DNA is TGTGCCAGCAGTTCCGTTTTTGAGCAGTTCTTC.

This clonotype showed up just a few times. The V and J genes are TRBV28 and TRBJ2-7, with D possibly matching TRBD2 (6 bases). Trimming shortened V by 6 bases and J by 4 bases, and 16 bases separated the two germline ends. The CDR3 extends over 14 amino acids. Germline CDR1 reads MDHEN; CDR2 reads SYDVKM. The CDR3 DNA reads TGTGCCAGCAGGACCGGCGGGACGAGATACGAGCAGTACGTC. This translates into CASRTGGTRYEQYV.

This clonotype was seen at least ten times. V and J are TRBV6-4 and TRBJ2-1, with D tentatively TRBD2 (6 bases). Germline V gene lookup returns CDR1 MRHNA and CDR2 SNTAGT. V lost 1 base and J 10 bases, leaving 11 bases between the germline ends. This CDR3 is built from 13 residues. For the CDR3, the DNA is TGTGCCAGCAGTGACTGGACTACCAGAGAGCAGTTCTTC. It specifies CASSDWTTREQFF.

V usage is TRBV25-1 and J usage is TRBJ1-1, with D perhaps TRBD1 (5 bases). Per the germline V gene, CDR1 is MGHDK and CDR2 is SYGVNS. V gave up 1 base and J gave up 0 bases, with 12 bases separating them. The CDR3 consists of 16 residues. The CDR3 DNA is TGTGCCAGCAGTGAATTTCCGGACACAATGAACACTGAAGCTTTCTTT. Its translation is CASSEFPDTMNTEAFF.

This clonotype was detected many times. CDR3 residues: CASSRHSNTEAFF. In DNA form, the CDR3 reads TGTGCCAGCAGCCGACACTCGAACACTGAAGCTTTCTTT. J is TRBJ1-1 and V is TRBV6-5; the D is unclear. Germline assignment: CDR1 MNHEY and CDR2 SVGAGI. V lost 6 bases, J lost 1 base, and 9 bases lay in between. The CDR3 spans 13 residues.

This sequence joins TRBV12-5 and TRBJ2-3, with TRBD1 identical over 9 bases. Germline V gives CDR1 LGHNT, CDR2 FRNRAP. Trimming cost V 7 bases and J 5 bases; bases outside gene matches: 10. This CDR3 contains 15 residues. The DNA for the CDR3 is TGTGCTAGTGCCTCACAGGGGGCGTCGGGAGATACGCAGTATTTT. Residues: CASASQGASGDTQYF.

This clonotype was seen many times. The genes are TRBV28 and TRBJ2-1; 9 positions agree with TRBD1. This CDR3 contains 15 residues. With 4 bases clipped from V and 5 bases from J, the junction kept 6 bases outside the gene matches. The V gene's germline CDR1 is MDHEN and CDR2 SYDVKM. This chain's CDR3 is CASSSTGGADNEQFF. The CDR3, as DNA: TGTGCCAGCAGTTCTACAGGGGGCGCGGACAATGAGCAGTTCTTC.

The sample holds many counts of this clonotype. This chain joins TRBV29-1 and TRBJ2-1; the match to TRBD1 covers 12 bases. The CDR3 has 13 residues. Germline CDR1 and CDR2: SQVTM and ANQGSEA. Trimming removed 6 bases from V and 9 bases from J; junction bases left unmatched: 6. CDR3 residues: CSVGTGGRFEQFF. In DNA form, the CDR3 reads TGCAGCGTCGGGACAGGGGGCCGTTTTGAGCAGTTCTTC.

This clonotype appeared a few times. V is TRBV6-6 and J is TRBJ1-1, with 12 nucleotides matching TRBD1. The CDR3 consists of 15 residues. The V gene's germline CDR1 is MNHNY and CDR2 SVGAGI (reference sequence). After removal of 6 bases from V and 5 bases from J, the junction contained 7 bases not matched to a gene. The DNA for the CDR3 is TGTGCCAGCAGCGCCTGGGACAGGGGGCGGACTGAAGCTTTCTTT. Amino acid sequence: CASSAWDRGRTEAFF.

This clonotype showed up many times. J is TRBJ2-7 and V is TRBV25-1; D might be TRBD1 (5 bases). This CDR3 has 15 amino acids. V was pared by 9 bases and J by 3 bases, with 21 bases between. Germline loops: CDR1 MGHDK, CDR2 SYGVNS. The CDR3 loop reads CARDFSTPRGYEQYV. The DNA for the CDR3 is TGTGCCAGAGATTTTTCCACCCCTAGGGGCTACGAGCAGTACGTC.

V is TRBV6-6 and J is TRBJ2-1; D unresolved. The germline V gene encodes CDR1 MNHNY and CDR2 SVGAGI (reference sequence). The CDR3 is 16 amino acids. Trimming cost V 4 bases and J 2 bases, with 15 bases left between them. The CDR3 coding sequence is TGTGCCAGCAGTTCCCCCAGCGCCCGACCCTACAATGAGCAGTTCTTC. It translates to CASSSPSARPYNEQFF.

This chain links TRBV4-1 with TRBJ2-3; maybe TRBD1 (6 bases). This CDR3 region has 16 residues. V dropped 1 base and J dropped 4 bases, with 15 bases sitting between them. CDR1 is MGHRA and CDR2 is YSYEKL in the germline V gene. The CDR3 sequence is CASSQARGAWADTQYF. The CDR3 DNA is TGCGCCAGCAGCCAAGCCAGGGGCGCGTGGGCAGATACGCAGTATTTT.

This chain connects TRBV7-9 to TRBJ2-2; D unclear. The CDR3 covers 16 residues. Trimming took off 7 bases at V and 4 bases at J, with 19 bases between the two ends. Germline loops: CDR1 SEHNR, CDR2 FQNEAQ (reference sequence). This CDR3 reads CASNTPAGVSTGELFF. The CDR3 DNA reads TGTGCCAGCAATACCCCGGCTGGGGTTAGCACCGGGGAGCTGTTTTTT.